This is a list of T cell receptor beta chains from one sample in a study of regulatory T cells in long-lasting Graves disease. TCRdb recomputed calls from the multiplex PCR reads with MiXCR, one row per CDR3 protein. The sample has under 300,000 distinct CDR3 sequences, 20% seen once. Material: peripheral blood mononuclear cells (PBMCs), obtained at new diagnosis, from a patient treated with antithyroid drugs. The source of these receptors is a female donor with Graves disease. CDR3s include the opening cysteine and the closing phenylalanine or tryptophan. D genes are given only for firm matches.

TRBV11-3	-	TRBJ2-3	16	CASSLDPTVSTDTQYF
TRBV11-3	-	TRBJ2-3	16	CASSPTMGTARDTQYF
TRBV28	TRBD1	TRBJ2-1	13	CASTTGGRDEQFF
TRBV20-1	-	TRBJ1-1	12	CSASPGASEAFF
TRBV19	TRBD1	TRBJ1-3	15	CASRGTVDSGNTIYF
TRBV5-6	-	TRBJ2-5	13	CASSLAEWETQYF
TRBV5-5	-	TRBJ2-7	11	CASSFTYEQYF
TRBV12-3/TRBV12-4	-	TRBJ2-2	13	CASSRNTPGELFF
TRBV28	TRBD1	TRBJ1-1	15	CASITGGRGGTEAFF
TRBV7-2	TRBD2	TRBJ2-1	16	CASSYRLAGGYNEQFF
TRBV6-2/TRBV6-3	TRBD2	TRBJ2-7	14	CASSYRREAYEQYF
TRBV4-3	TRBD1	TRBJ2-7	15	CASSPWTGNSYEQYF
TRBV18	TRBD1	TRBJ1-6	16	CASSPPGTGGASPLHF
TRBV10-3	TRBD2	TRBJ2-6	15	CAITGGGAGANVLTF
TRBV7-2	-	TRBJ2-1	13	CASTEQVYNEQFF
TRBV3-1	-	TRBJ1-2	15	CASSLDRAENYGYTF
TRBV5-1	-	TRBJ2-1	15	CASRINQGSYNEQFF
TRBV30	-	TRBJ1-4	12	CAFTSLREKLFF
TRBV4-3	TRBD1	TRBJ1-1	14	CASSQDGVQGVAFF
TRBV12-5	TRBD2	TRBJ2-1	17	CASGLVPGLAAHNEQFF
TRBV6-5	TRBD1	TRBJ1-5	15	CASSYSEGAQQPQHF
TRBV11-2	-	TRBJ2-5	16	CASQGADPRYQETQYF
TRBV15	-	TRBJ2-5	15	CATSRDRVRRETQYF
TRBV24-1	TRBD2	TRBJ2-7	17	CATSPLAGDNLTYEQYF
TRBV7-3	TRBD2	TRBJ2-3	14	CASSLLSGSDTQYF
TRBV10-3	TRBD1	TRBJ1-5	14	CATRDREGAQPQHF
TRBV11-1	-	TRBJ2-5	15	CASSVVSTRQETQYF
TRBV7-8	-	TRBJ2-1	16	CASSLYLGDSSNEQFF
TRBV28	-	TRBJ1-3	18	CASSLRGRDGGPGNTIYF
TRBV12-3/TRBV12-4	TRBD2	TRBJ2-1	15	CASSWGLAGVREQFF
TRBV3-1	-	TRBJ2-7	13	CASSPSSGYEQYF
TRBV10-2	-	TRBJ2-6	15	CASRPGSSGANVLTF
TRBV4-1	-	TRBJ2-5	14	CASSQDLNGMTQYF
TRBV24-1	TRBD2	TRBJ2-3	17	CATSGFSGRAGPDTQYF
TRBV7-2	TRBD2	TRBJ2-1	16	CASSLRTSGGDNEQFF
TRBV9	TRBD2	TRBJ2-7	15	CASSSRAGRPYEQYF
TRBV5-5	-	TRBJ2-2	16	CASSSLGATGTGELFF
TRBV7-2	TRBD1	TRBJ1-4	16	CASSLRGQTSGGKLFF
TRBV24-1	-	TRBJ2-1	13	CATSDRTENEQFF
TRBV30	TRBD1	TRBJ1-2	14	CASNGTATENGYTF
TRBV6-1	TRBD1	TRBJ1-2	12	CASRDRLDGYTF
TRBV7-3	-	TRBJ2-2	13	CATRVPNTGELFF
TRBV5-1	-	TRBJ2-1	14	CASSLAGLENEQFF
TRBV5-6	TRBD2	TRBJ2-5	15	CASSGRLAGQETQYF
TRBV7-2	-	TRBJ1-6	13	CGVGGGGNSPLHF
TRBV6-5	TRBD1	TRBJ1-2	16	CASSYQTAGTGYGYTF